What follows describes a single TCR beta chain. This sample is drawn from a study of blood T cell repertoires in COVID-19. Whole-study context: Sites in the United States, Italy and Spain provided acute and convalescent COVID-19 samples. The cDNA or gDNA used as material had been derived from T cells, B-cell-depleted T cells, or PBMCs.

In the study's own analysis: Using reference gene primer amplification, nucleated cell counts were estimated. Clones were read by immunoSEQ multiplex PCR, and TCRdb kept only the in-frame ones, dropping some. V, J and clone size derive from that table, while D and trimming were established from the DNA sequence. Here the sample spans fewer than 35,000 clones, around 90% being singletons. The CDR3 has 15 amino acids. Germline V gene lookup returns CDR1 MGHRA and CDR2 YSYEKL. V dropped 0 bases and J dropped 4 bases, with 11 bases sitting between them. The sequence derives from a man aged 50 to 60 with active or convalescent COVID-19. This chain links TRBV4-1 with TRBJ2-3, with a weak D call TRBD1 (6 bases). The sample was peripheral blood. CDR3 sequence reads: CASSQEAKGADTQYF. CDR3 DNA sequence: TGCGCCAGCAGCCAAGAAGCAAAGGGGGCAGATACGCAGTATTTT.